The 31 T cell receptor beta chains given below trace back to one sample, sequenced in a study of a mutant IDH1 vaccine in newly diagnosed glioma. The table came from immunoSEQ multiplex PCR; TCRdb's copy has only in-frame clones and leaves some out. Among more than 40,000 clones listed, roughly 73% were seen once. These receptors have no identified antigens. Time point meaning: week 5, during vaccination. Alongside topical imiquimod, each dose of vaccine comprised 300 ug of mutant IDH1 20-mer peptide. The material was PBMCs, obtained from a glioma patient whose treatment included an IDH1 peptide vaccine. The source of these receptors is a woman between 40 and 55 years old with glioma.

This sequence joins TRBV5-1 and TRBJ2-2; 16 bases align to TRBD2. V was clipped by 4 bases and J by 4 bases; unmatched bases: 10. CDR3 length: 19 residues. Germline V gene lookup returns CDR1 SGHRS and CDR2 YFSETQ. The CDR3 here is CASSVPGLAGGPITGELFF. The DNA for the CDR3 is TGCGCCAGCAGCGTCCCGGGACTAGCGGGGGGGCCGATCACCGGGGAGCTGTTTTTT.

This clone was seen more than once but under ten times. The chain links TRBV6-1 to TRBJ1-1, with unresolved D. V was clipped by 2 bases and J by 4 bases, with 8 bases between them. The germline CDR1 and CDR2 sequences are MNHNS and SASEGT. The CDR3 is made up of 13 amino acids. DNA of the CDR3: TGTGCCAGCAGTGAATGGGAAGGCACTGAAGCTTTCTTT. Translated: CASSEWEGTEAFF.

V and J are TRBV6-8 and TRBJ2-7, with D tentatively TRBD1 (5 bases). Germline values: CDR1 MNHGY, CDR2 SAAAGT. V lost 7 bases, J lost 7 bases, and 23 bases lay in between. There are 15 residues in the CDR3. In DNA form, the CDR3 reads TGTGCCAGCAAACTTGGCCCCCGGGCAGGGTATGAGCAGTACTTC. This encodes CASKLGPRAGYEQYF.

The chain links TRBV15 to TRBJ2-3; weak D call: TRBD2 (5 bases). V was pared by 8 bases and J by 2 bases, with 11 bases between. Per germline, CDR1 LNHNV and CDR2 YYDKDF (reference sequence). The CDR3 extends over 13 amino acids. The CDR3 DNA reads as TGTGCCACCGGATCGGGGTTCACAGATACGCAGTATTTT. Translated, it gives CATGSGFTDTQYF.

The V call is TRBV5-6, the J call TRBJ1-4; perhaps TRBD1 as D (6 bases). Looked up from germline, CDR1 is SGHDT and CDR2 is YYEEEE. CDR3 length: 16 amino acids. V shed 0 bases and J shed 4 bases, with 13 bases lying between them. CDR3 protein: CASSLVGGQVNEKLFF. The CDR3 DNA is TGTGCCAGCAGCTTGGTCGGGGGGCAGGTTAATGAAAAACTGTTTTTT.

J is TRBJ2-5 and V is TRBV10-2, with TRBD2 as a possible D gene (6 bases). CDR1 and CDR2 (germline): WSHSY, SAAADI. The CDR3 spans 13 residues. Trimming took off 5 bases at V and 4 bases at J, with 11 bases between the two ends. DNA of the CDR3: TGCGCCAGCAGTAGCCTCGGGGGAGAGACCCAGTACTTC. Translated, it gives CASSSLGGETQYF.

This sequence joins TRBV28 and TRBJ2-7, with D maybe TRBD2 (5 bases). The ends were cut back, 8 bases at V and 0 bases at J, with 14 bases in the middle. The V gene's germline CDR1 is MDHEN and CDR2 SYDVKM. There are 14 residues in the CDR3. CDR3 bases: TGTGCCAGCTGCCTTCGGGGTAGCTCCTACGAGCAGTACTTC. Amino acids: CASCLRGSSYEQYF.

The rearrangement joins TRBV12-5 to TRBJ2-7, with D tentatively TRBD2 (6 bases). Germline CDR1 and CDR2: LGHNT and FRNRAP. V lost 9 bases and J lost 2, with 14 bases in between. The CDR3 covers 13 residues. CDR3 region: CASGRDWTYEQYF. The CDR3 bases are TGTGCTAGCGGCCGGGACTGGACCTACGAGCAGTACTTC. Complete variable domain (other parts from reference TRBV12-5 and TRBJ2-7): DARVTQTPRHKVTEMGQEVTMRCQPILGHNTVFWYRQTMMQGLELLAYFRNRAPLDDSGMPKDRFSAEMPDATLATLKIQPSEPRDSAVYFCASGRDWTYEQYFGPGTRLTVT.

The chain joins TRBV29-1 to TRBJ1-2; D call uncertain. This CDR3 is 12 amino acids long. In germline, CDR1 is SQVTM, CDR2 ANQGSEA. V was cut by 8 bases and J by 6 bases, with 16 bases left in between. CDR3 sequence: CSSEAPLDGYTF. The CDR3 region has the DNA TGCAGCTCCGAAGCCCCCCTCGATGGCTACACCTTC.

The chain employs TRBV13 and TRBJ2-7; no clear D. V was clipped by 2 bases and J by 6 bases, with 17 bases between them. The CDR3 is made up of 15 amino acids. CDR1 PRHDT and CDR2 FYEKMQ come from the germline V gene (reference sequence). The CDR3 sequence is CASSLTQSRMSEQYF. CDR3 nucleotide sequence: TGTGCCAGCAGCTTAACACAGTCTCGGATGTCCGAGCAGTACTTC.

V usage is TRBV7-9 and J usage is TRBJ1-4, with TRBD1 as a possible D gene (6 bases). The CDR3 has 14 residues. From germline, CDR1 is SEHNR and CDR2 FQNEAQ (reference sequence). V lost 5 bases and J 8 bases, leaving 15 bases between the germline ends. The CDR3 region is CASSIQGSDEKLFF. DNA of the CDR3: TGTGCCAGCAGCATACAGGGAAGCGACGAAAAACTGTTTTTT.

The chain recombines TRBV7-9 with TRBJ1-2; D may be TRBD1 (5 bases). The germline V gene has CDR1 SEHNR and CDR2 FQNEAQ (reference sequence). The CDR3 is 15 amino acids. V gave up 3 bases and J gave up 5 bases, with 16 bases separating them. CDR3 in amino acids: CASSLSREEIYGYTF. For the CDR3, the DNA is TGTGCCAGCAGCTTGAGCAGGGAGGAAATATATGGCTACACCTTC.

As for this clone: Relative to the germline gene, one junction end is altered; a read error may explain this. The V gene is TRBV13, the J gene TRBJ2-1; 16 nucleotides agree with TRBD2. Germline CDR1 and CDR2: PRHDT and FYEKMQ (reference sequence). CDR3 length: 14 residues. The CDR3 coding sequence is TGTGCCAGCAGCACTGGGACTAGCGGGGGGGCCAGGGTCTTC. Translation gives CASSTGTSGGARVF. The full variable domain, its missing parts supplied by reference TRBV13 and TRBJ2-1, is AAGVIQSPRHLIKEKRETATLKCYPIPRHDTVYWYQQGPGQDPQFLISFYEKMQSDKGSIPDRFSAQQFSDYHSELNMSSLELGDSALYFCASSTGTSGGARVFGPGTRLTVL.

This rearrangement joins TRBV4-2 to TRBJ2-6, with a weak D call TRBD2 (7 bases). Trimming left V 0 bases short and J 0 bases short, with 15 bases between. The CDR3 is made up of 19 amino acids. Per the germline V gene, CDR1 is LGHNA and CDR2 is YNFKEQ. The CDR3 DNA follows: TGTGCCAGCAGCCAAGATTTCGGCGGGGGCCGCTCTGGGGCCAACGTCCTGACTTTC. This codes for CASSQDFGGGRSGANVLTF.

The chain combines TRBV7-9 with TRBJ2-1; 11 bases fit TRBD1. Germline V gene data show CDR1 as SEHNR and CDR2 as FQNEAQ (reference sequence). This CDR3 is built from 15 residues. V was clipped by 5 bases and J by 6 bases; unmatched bases: 6. The CDR3 here is CASSVPGQGGNEQFF. The CDR3 coding sequence is TGTGCCAGCAGCGTCCCGGGACAGGGGGGCAATGAGCAGTTCTTC.

This clone was recorded a few times. The chain combines TRBV30 with TRBJ1-1; D remains ambiguous. V lost 4 bases and J 6 bases, leaving 12 bases between the germline ends. CDR3 length: 12 residues. The V gene's germline CDR1 is GTSNPN and CDR2 SVGIG (reference sequence). This CDR3 reads CAWIVGVAEAFF. The CDR3 coding sequence is TGTGCCTGGATTGTTGGAGTGGCTGAAGCTTTCTTT. The whole variable domain, filled in from reference TRBV30 and TRBJ1-1, reads SQTIHQWPATLVQPVGSPLSLECTVEGTSNPNLYWYRQAAGRGLQLLFYSVGIGQISSEVPQNLSASRPQDRQFILSSKKLLLSDSGFYLCAWIVGVAEAFFGQGTRLTVV.

This chain joins TRBV2 and TRBJ2-5, with 10 bases lining up with TRBD2. The CDR3 covers 16 residues. Per germline, CDR1 SNHLY and CDR2 FYNNEI. The trim removed 4 bases at V and 5 bases at J, leaving 10 bases unmatched. The CDR3 reads CASSVASGSLGETQYF. CDR3 sequence (DNA): TGTGCCAGCAGTGTGGCTAGCGGGAGCCTAGGGGAGACCCAGTACTTC.

Concerning this clone: Additional DNA sequences in this sample encode the identical CDR3. J is TRBJ2-7 and V is TRBV2; D gene uncertain. Germline CDR1 is SNHLY and CDR2 is FYNNEI. The CDR3 has 12 amino acids. Trimming took 4 bases from V and 3 from J, leaving 7 bases between them. DNA for the CDR3: TGTGCCAGCAGTGTACAAAACTACGAGCAGTACTTC. Amino acids: CASSVQNYEQYF.

This chain links TRBV11-2 with TRBJ2-5, with 7 nucleotides matching TRBD2. Per germline, CDR1 SGHAT and CDR2 FQNNGV. Trimming removed 1 base from V and 5 bases from J; junction bases left unmatched: 10. This CDR3 has 16 amino acids. CDR3 sequence reads: CASSLAAGRGWETQYF. The CDR3 DNA reads as TGTGCCAGCAGCTTAGCGGCGGGGAGGGGCTGGGAGACCCAGTACTTC.

This chain links TRBV7-2 with TRBJ1-5; D might be TRBD1 (6 bases). The CDR3 runs 15 residues. Germline CDR1 and CDR2: SGHTA and FQGNSA. Trimming left V 5 bases short and J 0 bases short, with 11 bases between. DNA for the CDR3: TGTGCCAGCAGCCGGACAGATTATAGCAATCAGCCCCAGCATTTT. Translation gives CASSRTDYSNQPQHF.

The chain links TRBV7-2 to TRBJ1-1; D is undetermined. Trimming shortened V by 2 bases and J by 4 bases, and 14 bases separated the two germline ends. Germline CDR1 SGHTA, CDR2 FQGNSA. CDR3 length: 15 residues. CDR3 in DNA: TGTGCCAGCAGCTTAAACCAGCTGACGGGCACTGAAGCTTTCTTT. Amino acids: CASSLNQLTGTEAFF.

This clone has more than one count but fewer than ten. CDR3 sequence (DNA): TGTGCCAGCAGTGACTTCGGGGGTCAGCCCCAGCATTTT. It encodes CASSDFGGQPQHF. The chain carries TRBV2 and TRBJ1-5, with a possible D match to TRBD1 (5 bases). The CDR3 is made up of 13 amino acids. V lost 3 bases and J lost 6, with 9 bases in between. Germline CDR1 reads SNHLY; CDR2 reads FYNNEI.

This chain uses TRBV30 with TRBJ1-2, with unresolved D. The germline V gene has CDR1 GTSNPN and CDR2 SVGIG (reference sequence). V shed 8 bases and J shed 14 bases, with 27 bases lying between them. The CDR3 has 13 amino acids. In DNA, the CDR3 is TGTGCCAGAAGTGGAGGCCCCGGGGTGAGGAGGACCTTC. Protein sequence: CARSGGPGVRRTF. The variable domain in full, with the rest retrieved from reference TRBV30 and TRBJ1-2, is SQTIHQWPATLVQPVGSPLSLECTVEGTSNPNLYWYRQAAGRGLQLLFYSVGIGQISSEVPQNLSASRPQDRQFILSSKKLLLSDSGFYLCARSGGPGVRRTFGSGTRLTVV.

The CDR3 DNA sequence: TGTGCCATAGATTGGGGCGGGCTGTACCAAGAGACCCAGTACTTC. This encodes CAIDWGGLYQETQYF. The V and J genes are TRBV7-9 and TRBJ2-5; D tentatively fits TRBD1 or TRBD2 (5 bases each). CDR1 is SEHNR, CDR2 FQNEAQ, per germline (reference sequence). V was clipped by 10 bases and J by 0 bases, with 18 bases between them. The CDR3 contains 15 residues.

V gene TRBV30 combines with J gene TRBJ2-4, with D hard to call. The CDR3 has 15 amino acids. Between the trimmed V and J ends, which lost 0 bases and 0 bases, there was a span of 9 bases. Germline CDR1 reads GTSNPN; CDR2 reads SVGIG (reference sequence). The CDR3 spells CAWSVPHLAKNIQYF. CDR3 sequence (DNA): TGTGCCTGGAGTGTCCCACACTTAGCCAAAAACATTCAGTACTTC.

A few counts support this clone. This sequence joins TRBV9 and TRBJ2-2; a weak D match, TRBD1 (6 bases). V lost 4 bases and J 5 bases, leaving 9 bases between the germline ends. Germline CDR1 reads SGDLS; CDR2 reads YYNGEE. The CDR3 is 13 residues long. The CDR3 nucleotides read TGTGCCAGCAGCATCAGGGGTACCGGGGAGCTGTTTTTT. Its translation: CASSIRGTGELFF.

The rearrangement joins TRBV5-1 to TRBJ2-7, with 11 bases fitting TRBD2. The CDR3 runs to 15 residues. CDR1 SGHRS and CDR2 YFSETQ come from the germline V gene. The V gene end was trimmed by 5 bases and the J gene end by 4 bases; junction bases not matched to a gene: 8. DNA for the CDR3: TGCGCCAGCAGAGACGGACTAGCGGGCCTTTACGAGCAGTACTTC. Translated: CASRDGLAGLYEQYF.

The chain uses TRBV19 and TRBJ1-1, with D hard to call. Trimming left V 6 bases short and J 1 base short, with 6 bases between. Germline-derived CDR1 and CDR2 are LNHDA and SQIVND (reference sequence). CDR3 length: 12 residues. Written as DNA, the CDR3 is TGTGCCAGTAGCAAGGAGAACACTGAAGCTTTCTTT. Protein: CASSKENTEAFF.

The rearrangement links TRBV5-1 to TRBJ2-1, with D tentatively TRBD1 or TRBD2 (5 bases each). V was cut by 0 bases and J by 3 bases, with 7 bases left in between. The CDR3 totals 14 residues. Germline V gene sequence: CDR1 SGHRS, CDR2 YFSETQ. The CDR3: CASSLGDLYNEQFF. Here the CDR3 DNA reads TGCGCCAGCAGCTTGGGGGACCTCTACAATGAGCAGTTCTTC.

The genes are TRBV7-9 and TRBJ2-1; 11 bases are a match to TRBD2. The trim removed 6 bases at V and 8 bases at J, leaving 6 bases unmatched. Germline V gene data show CDR1 as SEHNR and CDR2 as FQNEAQ (reference sequence). The CDR3 has 14 residues. The CDR3 spells CASRASGGTYEQFF. In nucleotides, the CDR3 is TGTGCCAGCAGGGCTAGCGGGGGGACCTATGAGCAGTTCTTC.

V and J are TRBV20-1 and TRBJ2-5, with TRBD2 identical over 8 bases. The CDR3 sequence is 11 residues long. The ends lost 5 bases at V and 7 bases at J; junction bases unmatched: 3. Per germline, CDR1 DFQATT and CDR2 SNEGSKA (reference sequence). In DNA, the CDR3 is TGCAGTGCTCCCCGGGGGGGGACCCAGTACTTC. This codes for CSAPRGGTQYF.